The 17 T cell receptor beta chains reported below all come from one sample, sequenced in a study of CD4+ T cells in melanoma. Sequencing was performed with immunoSEQ multiplex PCR; in TCRdb, only in-frame clones are kept and a portion is missing. This table holds more than 90,000 clones, 92% found once. The sequenced sample consisted of peripheral blood. The source is a human donor with melanoma.

The chain employs TRBV6-5 and TRBJ1-6; 7 bases match TRBD1. The CDR3 spans 14 residues. Germline V lookup: CDR1 MNHEY, CDR2 SVGAGI. J lost 3 bases, V lost 6 bases, and 2 bases had no gene match. In nucleotides, the CDR3 is TGTGCCAGCAGGGGGGACAGCTATAATTCACCCCTCCACTTT. The encoded protein is CASRGDSYNSPLHF.

The chain couples TRBV9 to TRBJ2-4; D may match TRBD1 or TRBD2 (6 bases each). CDR1 is SGDLS, CDR2 YYNGEE, per germline. The germline V and J ends were trimmed by 0 bases and 10 bases, with 11 bases remaining between them. This CDR3 contains 13 residues. CDR3 sequence: CASSVDGGRIQYF. The CDR3 coding sequence is TGTGCCAGCAGCGTAGACGGGGGCCGGATTCAGTACTTC.

The gene calls are TRBV7-9 and TRBJ1-3; tentatively, D is TRBD1 (5 bases). CDR1 SEHNR and CDR2 FQNEAQ come from the germline V gene (reference sequence). This CDR3 is 15 amino acids long. V was pared by 1 base and J by 5 bases, with 12 bases between. CDR3 bases: TGTGCCAGCAGCTTAGGGCAGGGAGTGAGAAACACCATATATTTT. Translated: CASSLGQGVRNTIYF.

This CDR3 reads CASSLSAVMNTEAFF. Here the CDR3 DNA reads TGTGCCAGCAGCTTAAGTGCGGTTATGAACACTGAAGCTTTCTTT. The genes are TRBV7-3 and TRBJ1-1; D remains unclear. The CDR3 spans 15 residues. The V gene's germline CDR1 is SGHTA and CDR2 FQGTGA. The V end was cut by 1 base, the J end by 0 bases, with 9 bases between.

The rearrangement links TRBV6-5 to TRBJ2-3; D may match TRBD1 or TRBD2 (5 bases each). There are 13 residues in the CDR3. The germline V gene has CDR1 MNHEY and CDR2 SVGAGI. The ends were cut back, 6 bases at V and 11 bases at J, with 18 bases in the middle. CDR3 DNA: TGTGCCAGCAGGAGGGCTGGGGCCCAGGGGCAGTATTTT. Protein sequence: CASRRAGAQGQYF.

J is TRBJ2-2 and V is TRBV7-3; D uncertain. Germline lookup yields CDR1 SGHTA and CDR2 FQGTGA. Trimming pared 2 bases from V and 2 bases from J, leaving 3 bases between. This CDR3 comprises 13 residues. As DNA, the CDR3 is TGTGCCAGCAGCTTATTCAACACCGGGGAGCTGTTTTTT. Amino acids: CASSLFNTGELFF.

This clone has a single count. V and J are TRBV14 and TRBJ2-7, with 8 positions matching TRBD1. The J segment lost 2 bases and the V segment lost 6 bases, leaving 9 bases of the junction unmatched. The CDR3 has 15 amino acids. Germline lookup yields CDR1 SGHDN and CDR2 FVKESK. The CDR3 coding sequence is TGTGCCAGCAGTTCCGACAGGGGTTACACCTACGAGCAGTACTTC. Amino acids: CASSSDRGYTYEQYF.

The chain employs TRBV30 and TRBJ1-4, with D unresolved. Looked up from germline, CDR1 is GTSNPN and CDR2 is SVGIG (reference sequence). CDR3 length: 14 amino acids. V gave up 3 bases and J gave up 0 bases, with 8 bases separating them. The CDR3 loop is CAWRQRATNEKLFF. In nucleotides, the CDR3 is TGTGCCTGGAGACAACGAGCAACTAATGAAAAACTGTTTTTT.

For this clone: Within the sample, other DNA sequences also encode this same CDR3. The rearrangement links TRBV5-1 to TRBJ2-5, with TRBD1 identical over 10 bases. Germline CDR1 SGHRS, CDR2 YFSETQ. J lost 5 bases, V lost 4 bases, and 5 bases had no gene match. This CDR3 region has 14 residues. CDR3 bases: TGCGCCAGCAGCCTAGGACAGGGGGGCGAGACCCAGTACTTC. It translates to CASSLGQGGETQYF.

The chain couples TRBV9 to TRBJ2-5; 7 positions match TRBD1. The ends lost 2 bases at V and 5 bases at J; junction bases unmatched: 9. The CDR3 has 15 amino acids. From germline, CDR1 is SGDLS and CDR2 YYNGEE. The CDR3 here is CASSVGTALLETQYF. In DNA form, the CDR3 reads TGTGCCAGCAGCGTTGGGACAGCCCTTCTCGAGACCCAGTACTTC.

This chain links TRBV5-1 with TRBJ2-3; D not certain. Germline CDR1 is SGHRS and CDR2 is YFSETQ. This CDR3 is built from 15 residues. V dropped 3 bases and J dropped 2 bases, with 13 bases sitting between them. The chain's CDR3 is CASSSAGSYTDTQYF. The CDR3 DNA sequence: TGCGCCAGCAGCTCCGCCGGAAGCTACACAGATACGCAGTATTTT.

The V call is TRBV7-6, the J call TRBJ2-3; the D call may be TRBD1 or TRBD2 (5 bases each). CDR3 size: 15 residues. The V gene lost 4 bases and the J gene lost 5 bases, with 16 bases spanning the gap. The germline V gene has CDR1 SGHVS and CDR2 FNYEAQ. In nucleotides, the CDR3 is TGTGCCAGCAGCTCGAGTGGGGGTATAAGAGATACGCAGTATTTT. Translating gives CASSSSGGIRDTQYF.

The chain recombines TRBV4-1 with TRBJ2-6, with 7 bases fitting TRBD2. Trimming cost V 3 bases and J 0 bases; bases outside gene matches: 8. Germline values: CDR1 MGHRA, CDR2 YSYEKL. This CDR3 is built from 18 residues. The CDR3 sequence is CASSQVAGMSSGANVLTF. The CDR3 DNA reads TGCGCCAGCAGCCAGGTAGCGGGCATGAGCTCTGGGGCCAACGTCCTGACTTTC.

This clone was recorded only once. This may stem from a read error, because a much larger clone lies one nucleotide away. Distinct nucleotide sequences in the sample also encode this CDR3. This sequence joins TRBV4-1 and TRBJ2-5, with 7 bases that match TRBD2. CDR3 length: 15 amino acids. Germline CDR1 MGHRA, CDR2 YSYEKL. Trimming removed 0 bases from V and 4 bases from J; junction bases left unmatched: 5. The CDR3 coding sequence is TGCGCCAGCAGCCAAGATCGGGGGAGGGGAGAGACCCAGTACTTC. It is translated as CASSQDRGRGETQYF.

This rearrangement joins TRBV7-2 to TRBJ2-4, with D hard to call. V was cut by 5 bases and J by 7 bases, with 9 bases left in between. The CDR3 has 12 residues. CDR1 is SGHTA and CDR2 is FQGNSA in the germline V gene. The DNA of the CDR3 is TGTGCCAGCAGCCTAAGGGCGAACATTCAGTACTTC. As protein: CASSLRANIQYF.

In this sample, this clone turned up once. The V and J genes are TRBV30 and TRBJ1-3; no firm D call. CDR1 and CDR2 (germline): GTSNPN, SVGIG (reference sequence). The CDR3 sequence is 14 residues long. V lost 4 bases and J 6 bases, leaving 16 bases between the germline ends. The CDR3 DNA follows: TGTGCCTGGACCCTAAGCCTGACGGAAAACACCATATATTTT. Protein product: CAWTLSLTENTIYF.

The genes are TRBV5-4 and TRBJ1-5, with a tentative D call TRBD1 (5 bases). Germline CDR1 and CDR2: SGHNT and YYREEE (reference sequence). The CDR3 totals 16 residues. Trimming left V 4 bases short and J 7 bases short, with 21 bases between. The CDR3 spells CASSQDQGAGNQPQHF. The CDR3, as DNA: TGTGCCAGCAGCCAAGATCAGGGCGCGGGGAACCAGCCCCAGCATTTT.